This TCR beta chain was observed in a study of cytomegalovirus exposure and HLA in healthy donors (dated by TCRdb to the late 2010s). A note on the overall study: An earlier analysis of roughly 610 of the donors reported 276 Gb of sequence data and 100 million to 120 million unique TCR beta sequences obtained from roughly 170 million T cells. To study patterns of TCR occurrence, a later analysis re-analyzed previously published TCR beta repertoires from 600 to 750 donors and added high-resolution HLA genotyping. Using immunosequencing, the study profiled T cell repertoires from fewer than 700 subjects and related those repertoires to cytomegalovirus serostatus. Among the approximately 400 genotyped donors, around 81% belonged to the genetic ancestry cluster associated with self-reported Caucasian donors. Donor age, sex, ethnicity and CMV serostatus were compiled together with the repertoire data. Typing coverage differed by locus: A, B, C, DRB1 and DQB1 were typed in about 620-630 donors, DQA1 in about 550, DPA1 in nearly 610, and DPB1 in about 450. HLA typing included class I and class II loci at four-digit resolution. About five DR-DQ haplotypes were handled as single units for association and clustering, since linkage in the cohort was strong. In a later genetic analysis, genome-wide SNP genotypes for about 65% of the roughly 700 donors were used, and that subset was treated as a discovery cohort. All discovery cohort repertoires had been generated on a single sequencing platform. The study was designed to test whether signatures of past pathogen exposure could be identified by cataloging public T cell receptors. Rather than drawing on any new phenotypic data, the later analysis identified candidate immune exposures from TCR beta sequences and the way those sequences occurred across donors. The study combined high-throughput TCR immunosequencing, statistical association of individual TCRs with disease status, and machine learning to predict cytomegalovirus infection status. An earlier analysis of several hundred of the donors used high-throughput TCR beta sequencing to judge whether each TCR beta V gene segment behaved as functional or pseudogenic. Among around 400 genotyped donors of the cohort, an average of around 250,000 unique TCR beta nucleotide sequences was sequenced per donor, of which 15% to 20% were non-productive. An early release that covered about 600 HLA-typed donors contained around 300 gigabases of sequencing data and 80 million or so unique TCR sequences. A separate validation cohort of approximately 120 different subjects was used in addition to the roughly 670-subject first cohort. What the study reported, not specific to this receptor: Because some donors lacked HLA typing at each locus, the association tests relied only on the typed subset. Sequencing depth was assumed to be roughly uniform across donors in the presence/absence analyses, though that assumption may not hold. In a later analysis, TCR association rates were found to vary across HLA loci, with the most associated TCRs seen for DRB1 alleles and the fewest for HLA-C alleles. A later genetic analysis reported fewer N-insertions in productive TCRs among donors in an Asian-associated ancestry cluster than the roughly 720-donor mean. Only TCR beta chains were sequenced in this cohort, and the absence of alpha or paired-chain data limited detectable features. The authors suggested that the approach could potentially be extended to other disease states and immunological phenotypes. Because counts were too low, about 18 rarely observed V segments, including chromosome 9 orphons, were excluded from the earlier analysis of about 500 of the donors. Some IMGT-functional V segments, including TRBV6-2 and TRBV6-3, could not be told apart with the 87-base-pair reads, so those segments were excluded. A later analysis found that HLA-associated TCR beta chains were more clonally expanded and had lower generation probabilities than equally common non-associated chains. In an earlier analysis of some 500 of the donors, most TCR beta V segments appeared in productive rearrangements about 90% or about 30% of the time, broadly matching IMGT annotations. Correlated functional status among segregating V segments might be attributable to linkage disequilibrium, but an unknown experimental factor could not be ruled out. Most TCR sequences were observed very rarely across donors, whereas some public TCRs were present in many individuals. When HLA alleles, especially DR and DQ, strongly co-occurred, attributing TCR associations to individual alleles was difficult. According to a later analysis, most CMV-associated TCR beta chains appeared to be HLA-restricted, and the HLA associations seemed to be driven largely by CMV exposure. A few of the identified cytomegalovirus-associated TCR beta chains were confirmed in vitro to be specific for cytomegalovirus antigens. A total of fewer than 200 TCR beta chains were listed by the study as associated with cytomegalovirus. For the cohort, immune exposure information was limited to CMV serostatus. A cluster of highly shared sequence variants was judged likely to be a technical artifact of the sequencing pipeline. A later analysis associated 15,000 to 20,000 TCR beta sequences with specific HLA alleles at a false discovery rate of 0.05. A later genetic analysis associated a missense DCLRE1C variant with V-gene and J-gene trimming of TCR beta chains, and an independent cohort replicated the association. In both the original and validation cohorts, the classifier was reported to diagnose cytomegalovirus status with high specificity and sensitivity. Several of the top co-occurrence clusters appeared to be linked to parvovirus B19, influenza, CMV and Epstein-Barr virus, according to a later analysis. A further reported finding was that TCR beta sequences accurately predicted the HLA-A and HLA-B alleles for most subjects in the first cohort.

Relative to germline, V is 5 bases shorter and J is 5 bases shorter, with 6 bases between their ends. Taken from cysteine to phenylalanine, the CDR3 has 11 residues. Only the CDR3 part of the read is kept: 33 bases, read in frame from the first base. For CDR1 and CDR2, the germline V gene lists MNHNS and SASEGT. To prepare the library, the immunoSEQ multiplex PCR assay was applied. For the multiplex PCR, a mixture combining 60 forward primers for TCR Vbeta segments and 13 reverse primers for TCR Jbeta segments was used. Amplification of the CDR3 region of rearranged TCR beta genes was performed with a multiplex PCR assay on genomic DNA. The amplified TCR beta libraries were sequenced on the Illumina HiSeq System as 87-base-pair reads. The study's own analysis went as follows. A later analysis counted about 76 million unique TCR beta chains across the 690 or so repertoires, and around 9.9 million of these chains were shared by at least two donors. Raw reads were error-corrected and collapsed into unique sequences with a nearest-neighbor algorithm that merged closely related sequences to remove PCR and sequencing errors. Alignment of CDR3 sequences to IMGT reference sequences was used to assign V, D and J gene segments. Each retained sequence needed at least a six-nucleotide match to both a V gene segment and a J gene segment. A rearrangement counted as productive if the CDR3 had no stop codons and remained in frame with V and J, and every other rearrangement counted as non-productive. Following IMGT convention, CDR3 was defined as the stretch from the second conserved V-encoded cysteine up to the conserved J-encoded phenylalanine. The earlier analysis of about 590 of the donors excluded sequences that lacked an unambiguous match to a single V gene segment. An earlier analysis of a few hundred of the donors classified V segments as functional when productive rearrangements were above 56.7% and as segregating when the standard deviation between donors was above 5%. A statistical classification framework was developed to diagnose cytomegalovirus status using the catalog of TCR beta chain sequences. V and J gene assignment, in a later analysis, came from comparing TCR nucleotide sequences with IMGT/GENE-DB human TR gene sequences. Using the TCRdist pipeline, a later analysis assigned CDR3 sequences along with most-parsimonious VDJ recombination scenarios. In a later analysis, each TCR beta chain was defined by its CDR3 amino acid sequence together with its V-gene family, and reads without a unique V-gene family were excluded. In a later analysis, 500 to 700 highly shared, low-generation-probability nucleotide sequences were removed to address suspected cross-contamination and a sequencing artifact. In a later analysis, a clonal expansion index for each public chain was calculated from normalized within-repertoire ranks of inferred template counts. In a later analysis, generation probabilities were computed with a VDJ recombination model fitted to out-of-frame rearrangements, and the resulting probabilities were checked against IGoR. In a later analysis, hypergeometric tests were used to score TCR-TCR, TCR-HLA and TCR-CMV co-occurrence, with a repertoire-size bias correction applied to TCR pairs. False discovery rates were estimated in a later analysis by permuting HLA or CMV assignments 20 times. A later analysis grouped co-occurring TCRs with DBSCAN, adding TCRdist sequence similarity when clustering within HLA-allele-positive subsets. Co-occurrence clustering excluded repertoires with fewer than 30,000 or more than 120,000 public chains, plus five with anomalous nucleotide sharing. TCRdb retrieved this table from immuneACCESS and kept in-frame rearrangements only. Not all clones are present; in checked studies, unresolved V genes account for under half, and no reason is known for the remainder. Clone size and the V and J calls come from that table; the DNA yielded D and trimming. The sample profile shows 200,000 to 250,000 clones; approximately 78% of them were found once. The ten biggest clones cover around 3% of the sample.

To note about this clone: The specificity of this receptor is unknown. No quality values exist for individual bases; no much larger clone is one base distant.

The cohort comprised some 700 healthy bone marrow donors. At the time of sampling, all cohort members were nominally healthy, though unrecorded immune exposures were likely present. The donor tested CMV seronegative and was one of the 352 seronegative cohort members. Each donor provided a peripheral blood sample, and peripheral blood mononuclear cells were used for TCR beta sequencing. Genomic DNA extraction from the blood cell samples was performed with the Qiagen DNeasy Blood Extraction Kit. The sequence came from a woman aged 40 to 50 in good health and CMV-seronegative. The sample was PBMCs. The receptor chain draws on TRBV6-1 and TRBJ2-5; possibly the D gene is TRBD2, per 5 matching bases. The CDR3 protein: CASSRGETQYF. The DNA sequence follows: TGTGCCAGCAGTAGAGGGGAGACCCAGTACTTC.